This TCR beta chain was documented in a study of vaccination and CD4 T cells after COVID-19. The germline CDR1 and CDR2 sequences are SGHNT and YYREEE (reference sequence). The CDR3 extends over 16 amino acids. Trimming removed 3 bases from V and 5 bases from J; junction bases left unmatched: 9. Documented treatment: 10-day PBMC culture with coronavirus spike peptide pools or control peptides (ViraFEST assay). An Oncomine TCR Beta short-read assay was used to sequence the DNA from cultured CD4+ T cells. Using its own MiXCR run on the PCR reads, TCRdb lists one record per CDR3 protein. This table has about 4,800 distinct CDR3 sequences, around 82% appearing once. This clonotype was recorded once. As yet, its antigen is unknown.

This sequence joins TRBV5-4 and TRBJ2-3; TRBD2 agrees at 10 bases. The source material was CD4+ T cells from blood, cultured in vitro. This receptor was obtained from a human donor who had recovered from COVID-19. The CDR3 coding sequence is TGTGCCAGCAGCTCGAGGACTAGCGGAAAGGAAGATACGCAGTATTTT. Protein product: CASSSRTSGKEDTQYF.